The 26 T cell receptor beta chains reported below all come from one sample, sequenced in a study of OX40 agonist ivuxolimab in advanced cancers. Produced via immunoSEQ multiplex PCR; TCRdb's table is partial and in-frame only. Of over 40,000 clones listed, roughly nine tenths were seen once; the top ten hold 11% to 15%. The starting material was CD4+ or CD8+ T cells sorted from blood, obtained in a trial of the OX40 agonist ivuxolimab. These receptors were obtained from an adult with an advanced solid tumor such as melanoma, head and neck, liver or kidney cancer.

The chain joins TRBV28 to TRBJ1-2; D remains unclear. The V and J ends lost 3 bases and 2 bases respectively, with 4 bases between them. The CDR3 extends over 12 amino acids. Looked up from germline, CDR1 is MDHEN and CDR2 is SYDVKM. The CDR3 here is CASSFLNYGYTF. DNA for the CDR3: TGTGCCAGCAGTTTCCTAAACTATGGCTACACCTTC.

V and J are TRBV6-1 and TRBJ2-3, with 7 bases fitting TRBD1. The CDR3 has 14 residues. V was clipped by 7 bases and J by 2 bases; unmatched bases: 6. Germline lookup yields CDR1 MNHNS and CDR2 SASEGT. The CDR3, as DNA: TGTGCCAGCACCACCGGGACAGCCACAGATACGCAGTATTTT. Its protein is CASTTGTATDTQYF.

The rearrangement links TRBV7-3 to TRBJ2-6, with a tentative D call TRBD1 (6 bases). Per the germline V gene, CDR1 is SGHTA and CDR2 is FQGTGA. Deletions cut 4 bases from V and 0 bases from J, with 10 bases between. The CDR3 runs 16 residues. The CDR3 is CASSSDSHSGANVLTF. CDR3 DNA sequence: TGTGCCAGCAGCTCGGACAGCCACTCTGGGGCCAACGTCCTGACTTTC.

The rearrangement links TRBV28 to TRBJ1-2, with 7 positions matching TRBD1. With V trimmed by 4 bases and J by 4 bases, 6 bases remained unmatched. This CDR3 is built from 14 residues. The germline V gene encodes CDR1 MDHEN and CDR2 SYDVKM. CDR3 DNA sequence: TGTGCCAGCAGTTCCGGCGACAGGGCCTATGGCTACACCTTC. This translates into CASSSGDRAYGYTF.

The V gene is TRBV5-5, the J gene TRBJ2-3, with a weak D call TRBD2 (6 bases). This CDR3 region has 16 residues. Between the trimmed V and J ends, which lost 5 bases and 3 bases, there was a span of 19 bases. CDR1 and CDR2 (germline): SGHKS, YYEKEE (reference sequence). This CDR3 reads CASSPTRLVGTDTQYF. The CDR3, as DNA: TGTGCCAGCAGTCCCACTAGACTAGTTGGGACAGATACGCAGTATTTT.

The CDR3 reads CASSDLGNQPQHF. The CDR3 DNA follows: TGCGCCAGCAGTGATCTGGGAAATCAGCCCCAGCATTTT. The V call is TRBV10-2, the J call TRBJ1-5; D gene unclear. There are 13 residues in the CDR3. V was clipped by 3 bases and J by 4 bases, with 7 bases between them. Germline V lookup: CDR1 WSHSY, CDR2 SAAADI.

J is TRBJ2-3 and V is TRBV29-1; TRBD2 matches at 7 bases. Germline CDR1 is SQVTM and CDR2 is ANQGSEA. V gave up 4 bases and J gave up 0 bases; unmatched junction bases: 7. This CDR3 region has 15 residues. CDR3 bases: TGCAGCGTTGGAGGCCTAGCGGATAGCACAGATACGCAGTATTTT. This encodes CSVGGLADSTDTQYF.

The rearrangement uses TRBV5-8 and TRBJ1-1; D gene ambiguous. Germline V gene lookup returns CDR1 SGHTS and CDR2 YDEGEE. V was trimmed by 2 bases and J by 0 bases, leaving 8 bases between them. The CDR3 runs to 14 residues. CDR3 in DNA: TGTGCCAGCAGCTTTAAGAGATTGAACACTGAAGCTTTCTTT. Its protein product is CASSFKRLNTEAFF.

This clone was observed a single time. The chain is built from TRBV4-1 and TRBJ2-3; a weak D match, TRBD2 (6 bases). Germline V CDR1 and CDR2: MGHRA, YSYEKL. Trimming pared 2 bases from V and 1 base from J, leaving 10 bases between. This CDR3 has 15 amino acids. CDR3 amino acids: CASSQSGTRTDTQYF. Here the CDR3 DNA reads TGCGCCAGCAGCCAATCCGGGACTCGCACAGATACGCAGTATTTT.

The chain combines TRBV30 with TRBJ1-5; D remains unclear. This CDR3 has 12 residues. With 3 bases removed from V and 6 bases from J, the gap between germline ends came to 9 bases. CDR1 and CDR2 (germline): GTSNPN, SVGIG (reference sequence). The DNA for the CDR3 is TGTGCCTGGAGCGTGACCGGTCAGCCCCAGCATTTT. Its protein product is CAWSVTGQPQHF. Full variable domain (missing parts from reference TRBV30 and TRBJ1-5): SQTIHQWPATLVQPVGSPLSLECTVEGTSNPNLYWYRQAAGRGLQLLFYSVGIGQISSEVPQNLSASRPQDRQFILSSKKLLLSDSGFYLCAWSVTGQPQHFGDGTRLSIL.

The chain joins TRBV27 to TRBJ2-7; no reliable D call. The V end was cut by 6 bases, the J end by 4 bases, with 10 bases between. The CDR3 spans 12 residues. CDR1 and CDR2 (germline): MNHEY, SMNVEV (reference sequence). The CDR3 is CASRTTAYEQYF. For the CDR3, the DNA is TGTGCCAGCAGGACAACTGCGTACGAGCAGTACTTC.

The J gene is TRBJ2-7, the V gene TRBV9; 9 bases agree with TRBD2. The CDR3 covers 19 residues. Per germline, CDR1 SGDLS and CDR2 YYNGEE. With V trimmed by 4 bases and J by 1 base, 18 bases remained unmatched. The CDR3 reads CASSKTRGRGGAGSYEQYF. The DNA for the CDR3 is TGTGCCAGCAGCAAAACTCGCGGGAGGGGGGGGGCTGGGTCCTACGAGCAGTACTTC.

This clone was counted once. The chain has TRBV21-1 and TRBJ2-7; the table calls TRBD1, which could not be checked here. TRBV21-1 is flagged as a pseudogene. The CDR3 length is 15 residues. The CDR3 DNA sequence: TGTGCCAGCAGCAAACGGTGGCAGGGGGACTACGAGCAGTACTTC. It specifies CASSKRWQGDYEQYF.

V usage is TRBV19 and J usage is TRBJ2-1; no reliable D call. The CDR3 covers 14 residues. V lost 4 bases, J lost 0 bases, and 7 bases lay in between. CDR1 is LNHDA and CDR2 is SQIVND in the germline V gene (reference sequence). The chain's CDR3 is CASSSQASYNEQFF. The CDR3 DNA reads as TGTGCCAGTAGTAGTCAGGCCTCCTACAATGAGCAGTTCTTC.

The chain joins TRBV7-9 to TRBJ2-5; 9 bases are a match to TRBD2. Unmatched junction bases numbered 8, after V lost 1 base and J lost 5 bases. Per the germline V gene, CDR1 is SEHNR and CDR2 is FQNEAQ (reference sequence). The CDR3 covers 16 residues. The DNA for the CDR3 is TGTGCCAGCAGCTTAGGTCTGGCGGGAGGGTGGGAGACCCAGTACTTC. Amino acid sequence: CASSLGLAGGWETQYF.

V is TRBV28 and J is TRBJ2-7, with 11 bases matching TRBD1. V lost 6 bases, J lost 5 bases, and 9 bases stayed unmatched. The CDR3 totals 15 residues. Germline V gives CDR1 MDHEN, CDR2 SYDVKM. CDR3 DNA sequence: TGTGCCAGCAGAATTCGAGGACAGGGGGCCCACGAGCAGTACTTC. It is translated as CASRIRGQGAHEQYF.

The V gene is TRBV30, the J gene TRBJ2-2; 7 bases line up with TRBD2. Germline CDR1 and CDR2: GTSNPN and SVGIG (reference sequence). V gave up 2 bases and J gave up 6 bases; unmatched junction bases: 12. The CDR3 loop spans 16 amino acids. The CDR3 loop is CAWSYLASGSPGELFF. CDR3 DNA sequence: TGTGCCTGGAGTTATCTCGCTAGCGGTTCACCCGGGGAGCTGTTTTTT.

This sequence joins TRBV19 and TRBJ1-1, with 9 positions matching TRBD1. Trimming at V came to 1 base and at J to 5 bases, leaving 5 bases not matched to a gene. Germline CDR1 LNHDA, CDR2 SQIVND (reference sequence). This CDR3 is built from 15 residues. CDR3 nucleotide sequence: TGTGCCAGTAGTATAGCGGGACAGGGACGGACTGAAGCTTTCTTT. It specifies CASSIAGQGRTEAFF.

The chain is built from TRBV28 and TRBJ1-4; D gene uncertain. Germline lookup yields CDR1 MDHEN and CDR2 SYDVKM. There are 10 residues in the CDR3. V lost 8 bases to trimming and J lost 7 bases, with 5 bases between them. CDR3 sequence reads: CASGVEKLFF. The CDR3, as DNA: TGTGCCAGCGGCGTTGAAAAACTGTTTTTT.

The chain is built from TRBV28 and TRBJ1-4; unclear D gene. This CDR3 is built from 19 residues. Germline V gene data show CDR1 as MDHEN and CDR2 as SYDVKM. The V and J ends lost 5 bases and 0 bases respectively, with 22 bases between them. The CDR3 spells CASSPPGSPSVATNEKLFF. The CDR3 nucleotides are TGTGCCAGCAGTCCTCCGGGCAGCCCAAGCGTTGCAACTAATGAAAAACTGTTTTTT.

This chain links TRBV5-6 with TRBJ1-1; D is uncertain. Germline V gene sequence: CDR1 SGHDT, CDR2 YYEEEE. The CDR3 contains 14 residues. V was shortened by 6 bases and J by 0 bases, with 12 bases between the two germline ends. The CDR3 sequence: CASIRYPLNTEAFF. The CDR3 coding sequence is TGTGCCAGCATCCGGTACCCGTTGAACACTGAAGCTTTCTTT.

The J gene is TRBJ2-1, the V gene TRBV6-1; D gene ambiguous. Per the germline V gene, CDR1 is MNHNS and CDR2 is SASEGT. V was shortened by 5 bases and J by 3 bases, with 11 bases between the two germline ends. The CDR3 is made up of 14 amino acids. CDR3 residues: CASSPSLNYNEQFF. For the CDR3, the DNA is TGTGCCAGCAGTCCCAGCCTTAACTACAATGAGCAGTTCTTC.

This clone was detected only once. The chain recombines TRBV7-8 with TRBJ1-2; no definite D call. Germline CDR1 reads SGHVS; CDR2 reads FQNEAQ. There are 13 residues in the CDR3. The germline V and J ends were trimmed by 1 base and 8 bases, with 11 bases remaining between them. This CDR3 reads CASSLDGVGGYTF. CDR3 nucleotide sequence: TGTGCCAGCAGCTTAGACGGGGTCGGCGGCTACACCTTC.

The rearrangement joins TRBV6-5 to TRBJ1-1; D is ambiguous. The CDR3 sequence is 14 residues long. Trimming pared 7 bases from V and 4 bases from J, leaving 16 bases between. CDR1 is MNHEY and CDR2 is SVGAGI in the germline V gene. The CDR3 DNA is TGTGCCAGCAACCCGAACGCCCCAAGCACTGAAGCTTTCTTT. Its protein product is CASNPNAPSTEAFF.

The chain joins TRBV30 to TRBJ2-5; 7 nucleotides agree with TRBD2. Unmatched junction bases numbered 10, after V lost 1 base and J lost 5 bases. Germline assignment: CDR1 GTSNPN and CDR2 SVGIG (reference sequence). This CDR3 is built from 15 residues. As DNA, the CDR3 is TGTGCCTGGAGTGGACAAGGTTCGGGAGGCGAGACCCAGTACTTC. It is translated as CAWSGQGSGGETQYF.

The J gene is TRBJ2-2, the V gene TRBV7-8; 9 bases agree with TRBD2. Germline CDR1 and CDR2: SGHVS and FQNEAQ. Trimming at V came to 5 bases and at J to 1 base, leaving 11 bases not matched to a gene. The CDR3 runs to 18 residues. CDR3 DNA sequence: TGTGCCAGCAGCGATGCGATTAGCGGGAGTTGGAACACCGGGGAGCTGTTTTTT. Protein sequence: CASSDAISGSWNTGELFF.